This T cell receptor (beta chain) originates from a study of blood T cell repertoires in COVID-19. For the study at large: The origin of the acute and convalescent COVID-19 samples was the United States, Italy and Spain. T cells, B-cell-depleted T cells, or PBMCs supplied cDNA or gDNA.

Authors' data handling: Reference gene primer amplification yielded estimated nucleated cell counts. Sequenced by immunoSEQ multiplex PCR; TCRdb stores in-frame clones only, minus some. V and J calls and clone size come straight from that table; D and trimming were deduced from the DNA. This sample has about 76,000 clones, with 88% found just once. Per germline, CDR1 MGHRA and CDR2 YSYEKL. The CDR3 is made up of 15 amino acids. V gave up 1 base and J gave up 0 bases, with 9 bases separating them. This chain connects TRBV4-1 to TRBJ1-1, with a tentative D call TRBD1 (5 bases). This sequence was found in a man aged 50 or older with active COVID-19. The sample consisted of peripheral blood. The CDR3 spells CASSQGTLMNTEAFF. Written as DNA, the CDR3 is TGCGCCAGCAGCCAAGGGACACTGATGAACACTGAAGCTTTCTTT.